Following are 10 T cell receptor beta chains from one sample sequenced in a study of T cell responses to AZD1222 COVID-19 vaccine (dated by TCRdb to about 2021). The sample's time point label is to be understood as: baseline before first vaccination. Library generation was performed with the immunoSEQ multiplex PCR assay. TCRdb stores this immuneACCESS table with in-frame sequences only. Part of the clones is absent; in the studies checked, under half of the shortfall reflects unresolved V genes, and no reason is known for the rest. This sample lists about 96,000 clones; 80% to 90% were detected once. The ten largest clones capture more than 1.5% of the sample. This sample comprised peripheral blood, obtained on day 0 of AZD1222 vaccination. The receptors derive from an adult in good health.

The chain employs TRBV28 and TRBJ1-3, with D hard to call. CDR1 is MDHEN, CDR2 SYDVKM, per germline. Trimming pared 4 bases from V and 0 bases from J, leaving 4 bases between. CDR3 size: 13 residues. CDR3 sequence (DNA): TGTGCCAGCAGTTCAGGCTCTGGAAACACCATATATTTT. Amino acids: CASSSGSGNTIYF. Drawing the rest from reference TRBV28 and TRBJ1-3, the complete variable domain is DVKVTQSSRYLVKRTGEKVFLECVQDMDHENMFWYRQDPGLGLRLIYFSYDVKMKEKGDIPEGYSVSREKKERFSLILESASTNQTSMYLCASSSGSGNTIYFGEGSWLTVV.

The rearrangement uses TRBV5-6 and TRBJ2-7; D may be TRBD1 (5 bases). There are 14 residues in the CDR3. The ends were cut back, 2 bases at V and 5 bases at J, with 14 bases in the middle. The germline CDR1 and CDR2 sequences are SGHDT and YYEEEE. Here the CDR3 reads CASSLVTAPHEQYF. The CDR3 DNA reads as TGTGCCAGCAGCTTAGTGACAGCCCCCCACGAGCAGTACTTC.

The rearrangement joins TRBV18 to TRBJ2-3; TRBD2 matches 11 bases. J was trimmed by 0 bases and V by 3 bases; bases with no gene match: 8. CDR3 length equals 18 residues. In germline, CDR1 is KGHSH, CDR2 LQKENI. CDR3 sequence: CASSPIRLAGGSTDTQYF. CDR3 coding DNA: TGTGCCAGCTCACCTATCCGCCTAGCGGGGGGTAGCACAGATACGCAGTATTTT.

The chain has TRBV28 and TRBJ2-2, with no clear D. Per the germline V gene, CDR1 is MDHEN and CDR2 is SYDVKM. CDR3 length: 17 residues. V lost 3 bases, J lost 4 bases, and 18 bases lay in between. The CDR3 coding sequence is TGTGCCAGCAGTTTGGGCGGCTGGGGTAAGAGCACCGGGGAGCTGTTTTTT. Residues: CASSLGGWGKSTGELFF.

The chain combines TRBV19 with TRBJ2-7, with 8 bases matching TRBD1. The CDR3 sequence is 13 residues long. V lost 5 bases, J lost 6 bases, and 6 bases stayed unmatched. Per germline, CDR1 LNHDA and CDR2 SQIVND (reference sequence). The CDR3 here is CASSGRTGLEQYF. In nucleotides, the CDR3 is TGTGCCAGTAGTGGGAGGACAGGGCTCGAGCAGTACTTC.

The chain uses TRBV11-2 and TRBJ2-2; 9 bases map to TRBD2. Germline CDR1 and CDR2: SGHAT and FQNNGV. The CDR3 runs to 16 residues. V gave up 4 bases and J gave up 0 bases; unmatched junction bases: 3. This CDR3 is CASSSPSGANTGELFF. CDR3 sequence (DNA): TGTGCCAGCAGCTCGCCTAGCGGGGCGAACACCGGGGAGCTGTTTTTT.

The gene calls are TRBV27 and TRBJ2-7; 9 bases agree with TRBD1. The V gene's germline CDR1 is MNHEY and CDR2 SMNVEV (reference sequence). The trim removed 4 bases at V and 2 bases at J, leaving 6 bases unmatched. The CDR3 loop spans 15 amino acids. CDR3 nucleotides: TGTGCCAGCAGTTATACGGACAGGGGTCCCTACGAGCAGTACTTC. It encodes CASSYTDRGPYEQYF.

This sequence joins TRBV9 and TRBJ1-6, with D unresolved. The germline CDR1 and CDR2 sequences are SGDLS and YYNGEE. The CDR3 spans 15 residues. Trimming shortened V by 0 bases and J by 9 bases, and 13 bases separated the two germline ends. The CDR3 region has the DNA TGTGCCAGCAGCGTAGATCCCGGGAGACGTTCACCCCTCCACTTT. Its translation: CASSVDPGRRSPLHF.

V is TRBV6-2 or TRBV6-3 and J is TRBJ1-1, with 8 positions matching TRBD1. The CDR3 is made up of 15 amino acids. CDR1 and CDR2 from the germline V gene are MNHEY and SVGEGT. Trimming took 5 bases from V and 7 from J; bases not matched to a gene: 12. CDR3 sequence reads: CASSQVQGGKFEAFF. The CDR3 DNA reads TGTGCCAGCAGTCAAGTACAGGGGGGAAAGTTTGAAGCTTTCTTT.

The chain joins TRBV30 to TRBJ2-2; D is perhaps TRBD1 (6 bases). CDR1 is GTSNPN, CDR2 SVGIG, per germline (reference sequence). The length of the CDR3 is 13 residues. V was shortened by 5 bases and J by 5 bases, with 12 bases between the two germline ends. CDR3 nucleotide sequence: TGTGCCTGGGCCAGGGGTCGGACCGGGGAGCTGTTTTTT. Amino acids: CAWARGRTGELFF.